A single sample is the source of the 11 T cell receptor beta chains below, sequenced in a study of T cells expressing NK-cell markers. With the 5' RACE reads reprocessed, TCRdb shows one record per CDR3 protein and no DNA. The sample has some 440,000 distinct CDR3 sequences, and its top ten clones hold about 1.5%. The sequenced material came from blood T cells: a sorted CD56 or NKG2C T cell subset, CD4+ or CD8+ T cells, or bulk PBMC T cells (not recorded which). These TCRs come from a woman aged 45-65 years in good health.

The chain couples TRBV29-1 to TRBJ2-3; TCRdb indicates TRBD2, and absent DNA this call remains unverified. This CDR3 contains 14 residues. Germline CDR1 is SQVTM and CDR2 is ANQGSEA. CDR3: CSVGGTSETDTQYF.

This chain joins TRBV24-1 and TRBJ2-3; there is no DNA to check the TCRdb D call of TRBD2. Germline CDR1 reads KGHDR; CDR2 reads SFDVKD. This CDR3 is built from 15 residues. The CDR3 region is CATSDPTSGTDTQYF.

The V gene is TRBV5-1, the J gene TRBJ2-1. Germline-derived CDR1 and CDR2 are SGHRS and YFSETQ. The CDR3 sequence is 16 residues long. The CDR3: CASSLVSESYYNEQFF.

The V and J genes are TRBV12-3 or TRBV12-4 and TRBJ1-1; TCRdb's assignment of TRBD1 cannot be checked, as there is no DNA. CDR3 length equals 14 residues. The chain's CDR3 is CASSWTGLNTEAFF.

The chain has TRBV3-1 and TRBJ1-2. The germline V gene has CDR1 LGHDT and CDR2 YNNKEL (reference sequence). The CDR3 runs 13 residues. CDR3 in amino acids: CASSQDRRDGYTF.

The CDR3 sequence: CASSLAASTNEKLFF. The rearrangement joins TRBV7-9 to TRBJ1-4. The CDR3 covers 15 residues. Per the germline V gene, CDR1 is SEHNR and CDR2 is FQNEAQ (reference sequence).

The genes are TRBV7-8 and TRBJ2-3; TCRdb lists TRBD2, though no DNA is available to test this call. The germline gives CDR1 SGHVS, CDR2 FQNEAQ. The CDR3 has 15 amino acids. CDR3 in amino acids: CASRDAGAGWDTQYF.

This chain connects TRBV7-9 to TRBJ2-3; absent DNA, TCRdb's TRBD2 call cannot be checked. CDR3 length equals 18 residues. Germline CDR1 SEHNR, CDR2 FQNEAQ (reference sequence). CDR3 in amino acids: CASSLTPLRTTYTDTQYF.

The chain couples TRBV6-2 or TRBV6-3 to TRBJ2-7; without DNA, the TCRdb call of TRBD1 cannot be checked. The CDR3 is 14 amino acids. Germline V gene sequence: CDR1 MNHEY, CDR2 SVGEGT. The CDR3 here is CASSSRERNYEQYF.

The V gene is TRBV12-3 or TRBV12-4, the J gene TRBJ2-1; the D call from TCRdb, TRBD2, cannot be confirmed without DNA. The CDR3 consists of 15 residues. The CDR3 is CASSFELAGANEQFF.

The chain uses TRBV7-2 and TRBJ2-5; TCRdb's D gene call, TRBD2, goes unchecked for lack of DNA. Germline assignment: CDR1 SGHTA and CDR2 FQGNSA. The CDR3 runs to 15 residues. CDR3 amino acids: CASSLGGRARETQYF.